This T cell receptor (beta chain) was sequenced for a study of T-cell memory formation after mild COVID-19. This clonotype was found a few times. TCRdb recomputed calls from the 5' RACE reads with MiXCR, one row per CDR3 protein. The sample carries under 700,000 distinct CDR3 sequences, just over 20% recorded once. V lost 7 bases to trimming and J lost 1 base, with 13 bases between them. CDR1 is SGHTA, CDR2 FQGNSA, per germline. This CDR3 comprises 14 residues. The source material was PBMCs or a T cell subset sorted from them (not recorded which). The V and J genes are TRBV7-2 and TRBJ1-1; weak D call: TRBD1 (6 bases). The TCR sequence derives from an adult woman who had mild COVID-19 (a few samples of this study predate the infection). Cell type and time point are not known. CDR3 sequence: CASTTGLTNTEAFF. CDR3 nucleotides: TGTGCCAGCACAACAGGGTTGACGAACACTGAAGCTTTCTTT.